Shown below are 17 T cell receptor beta chains from a single sample sequenced in a study of identical twins. From the 5' RACE reads, TCRdb called clonotypes with MiXCR, one entry per CDR3 protein. This table has 230,000 or so distinct CDR3 sequences, around 8.3% appearing once. These data are also associated with another study on yellow fever vaccine responses in identical twins.

Material for sequencing was CD8+ T cells sorted from blood. Source of these receptors: a woman under 30 in good health.

This clonotype has at least ten counts. V is TRBV7-8 and J is TRBJ2-7, with TRBD2 identical over 11 bases. Germline V CDR1 and CDR2: SGHVS, FQNEAQ. The CDR3 sequence is 17 residues long. The trim removed 5 bases at V and 3 bases at J, leaving 12 bases unmatched. The CDR3 DNA reads TGTGCCAGCAGCCCGGGGATACTAGCGGGAGAGCACTACGAGCAGTACTTC. This codes for CASSPGILAGEHYEQYF.

This chain joins TRBV6-2 or TRBV6-3 and TRBJ2-7; D could derive from TRBD1 or TRBD2 (5 bases each). The CDR3 has 15 amino acids. Trimming pared 5 bases from V and 2 bases from J, leaving 16 bases between. Germline CDR1 is MNHEY and CDR2 is SVGEGT. As DNA, the CDR3 is TGTGCCAGCAGTGAGACCGGGACGAGAGCCTACGAGCAGTACTTC. Translating gives CASSETGTRAYEQYF.

This clonotype was observed a handful of times. The chain joins TRBV28 to TRBJ2-3; tentative D call: TRBD2 (6 bases). Germline lookup yields CDR1 MDHEN and CDR2 SYDVKM. The V end lost 5 bases, the J end lost 4 bases, and 13 bases lay between the germline ends. This CDR3 comprises 14 residues. The CDR3 DNA follows: TGTGCCAGCAGTAGACGACTAGGGCCAGATACGCAGTATTTT. Translated: CASSRRLGPDTQYF. Filled out from reference TRBV28 and TRBJ2-3, the complete variable domain reads DVKVTQSSRYLVKRTGEKVFLECVQDMDHENMFWYRQDPGLGLRLIYFSYDVKMKEKGDIPEGYSVSREKKERFSLILESASTNQTSMYLCASSRRLGPDTQYFGPGTRLTVL.

The chain is built from TRBV20-1 and TRBJ1-2, with TRBD1 matching 7 bases. CDR1 is DFQATT, CDR2 SNEGSKA, per germline (reference sequence). This CDR3 comprises 14 residues. The junction had 4 bases not matched to a gene; V was cut back by 0 bases and J by 3 bases. In DNA, the CDR3 is TGCAGTGCTAGAGAGGCAGGGGGGGACTATGGCTACACCTTC. It is translated as CSAREAGGDYGYTF.

The chain couples TRBV5-1 to TRBJ2-1; D might be TRBD2 (5 bases). CDR1 SGHRS and CDR2 YFSETQ come from the germline V gene. The CDR3 runs to 15 residues. Trimming removed 3 bases from V and 1 base from J, with 11 bases in between. This CDR3 is CASSSGDYSYNEQFF. The CDR3 DNA sequence: TGCGCCAGCAGCTCCGGGGATTATTCCTACAATGAGCAGTTCTTC.

This sequence joins TRBV15 and TRBJ2-2, with D unclear. This CDR3 is built from 15 residues. Germline V gives CDR1 LNHNV, CDR2 YYDKDF (reference sequence). The ends were cut back, 3 bases at V and 0 bases at J, with 8 bases in the middle. The CDR3 here is CATSRGTANTGELFF. The CDR3 nucleotides read TGTGCCACCAGCAGGGGTACGGCGAACACCGGGGAGCTGTTTTTT.

This clonotype appeared many times. V usage is TRBV12-3 or TRBV12-4 and J usage is TRBJ2-7; weak D call: TRBD1 (6 bases). This CDR3 has 14 amino acids. The V end was cut by 6 bases, the J end by 4 bases, with 16 bases between. CDR3 amino acids: CASSLGGLLYEQYF. Here the CDR3 DNA reads TGTGCCAGCAGCCTAGGGGGTCTCCTTTACGAGCAGTACTTC.

The chain joins TRBV30 to TRBJ2-3; 13 nucleotides align to TRBD2. Germline values: CDR1 GTSNPN, CDR2 SVGIG (reference sequence). Germline trimming cut 6 bases from V and 2 bases from J; bases unmatched to any gene: 5. The CDR3 has 15 residues. The CDR3 reads CACLGTSGNTDTQYF. CDR3 in DNA: TGTGCCTGCCTGGGGACTAGCGGGAACACAGATACGCAGTATTTT.

This clonotype was seen at least ten times. The chain employs TRBV6-2 or TRBV6-3 and TRBJ2-1; 8 bases line up with TRBD2. This CDR3 contains 15 residues. Germline-derived CDR1 and CDR2 are MNHEY and SVGEGT. V shed 4 bases, J shed 9 bases, and the junction held 11 bases outside the gene matches. CDR3 DNA: TGTGCCAGCAGTTTCGGTGGTAGCGGGGCGGCTGAGCAGTTCTTC. Translating it yields CASSFGGSGAAEQFF.

This clonotype occurred a few times. The chain employs TRBV11-1 and TRBJ2-6; D uncertain. The length of the CDR3 is 19 residues. Germline lookup yields CDR1 SGHAT and CDR2 FQDESV (reference sequence). Trimming stripped 5 bases from V and 2 bases from J, with 22 bases between. CDR3 sequence reads: CASSLSGERFMAGANVLTF. CDR3 sequence (DNA): TGTGCCAGCAGCCTCTCTGGGGAAAGGTTTATGGCTGGGGCCAACGTCCTGACTTTC.

This clonotype was seen more than once but under ten times. The rearrangement uses TRBV27 and TRBJ2-5; D might be TRBD1 or TRBD2, each matching 7 bases. The V gene lost 5 bases and the J gene lost 2 bases, with 15 bases spanning the gap. The CDR3 extends over 15 amino acids. Germline V CDR1 and CDR2: MNHEY, SMNVEV (reference sequence). CDR3 in amino acids: CASSQGGGEQETQYF. The CDR3 bases are TGTGCCAGCAGTCAGGGGGGGGGAGAGCAAGAGACCCAGTACTTC.

This clonotype was counted only a few times. CDR3 amino acids: CAISESLSGQGVTGELFF. CDR3 DNA sequence: TGTGCCATCAGTGAGTCCCTATCGGGACAGGGAGTCACCGGGGAGCTGTTTTTT. The chain employs TRBV10-3 and TRBJ2-2, with TRBD1 matching 9 bases. Germline lookup yields CDR1 ENHRY and CDR2 SYGVKD. V trimming: 0 bases; J trimming: 4 bases; junction bases outside the gene matches: 9. There are 18 residues in the CDR3.

Many counts were recorded for this clonotype. This chain uses TRBV7-9 with TRBJ1-1; D ambiguous. The length of the CDR3 is 14 residues. The ends were cut back, 3 bases at V and 8 bases at J, with 16 bases in the middle. Germline V gives CDR1 SEHNR, CDR2 FQNEAQ (reference sequence). The CDR3 nucleotides read TGTGCCAGCAGCTTTGGCGGGTGGGATGACGAAGCTTTCTTT. Its translation is CASSFGGWDDEAFF.

This clonotype was found many times. The chain has TRBV7-9 and TRBJ2-2; D uncertain. This CDR3 contains 12 residues. V was trimmed by 8 bases and J by 6 bases, leaving 10 bases between them. The germline V gene encodes CDR1 SEHNR and CDR2 FQNEAQ (reference sequence). In nucleotides, the CDR3 is TGTGCCAGCCCAGCTCCTTCCGGGGAGCTGTTTTTT. Protein: CASPAPSGELFF.

This sequence joins TRBV6-5 and TRBJ2-5; 10 bases are a match to TRBD2. Germline loops: CDR1 MNHEY, CDR2 SVGAGI. There are 15 residues in the CDR3. The ends lost 2 bases at V and 1 base at J; junction bases unmatched: 1. The CDR3 region is CASSYASGSQETQYF. CDR3 bases: TGTGCCAGCAGTTACGCTAGCGGGAGCCAAGAGACCCAGTACTTC.

The chain links TRBV18 to TRBJ2-5, with D possibly matching TRBD2 (5 bases). V was cut by 2 bases and J by 5 bases, with 12 bases left in between. The CDR3 is 14 amino acids. The germline CDR1 and CDR2 sequences are KGHSH and LQKENI. The CDR3 region has the DNA TGTGCCAGCTCACCAGAGGGTCCATGGGAGACCCAGTACTTC. Its protein is CASSPEGPWETQYF.

This rearrangement joins TRBV5-5 to TRBJ2-7; D might be TRBD1 (5 bases). Trimming took off 1 base at V and 4 bases at J, with 12 bases between the two ends. CDR3 length: 14 residues. Germline V lookup: CDR1 SGHKS, CDR2 YYEKEE (reference sequence). CDR3 DNA sequence: TGTGCCAGCAGCTTGCAGGGTGGCGAGTACGAGCAGTACTTC. Translating it yields CASSLQGGEYEQYF.